Below, 22 T cell receptor beta chains from the same sample are listed, as sequenced in a study of metastatic and nonmetastatic thyroid tumors. All patients reached thyroid surgery having received no treatment beforehand. TCRdb re-analyzed the PCR reads using MiXCR. Of roughly 44,000 clones in the sample, more than 20% are singletons; the top ten hold about 14%. The sequenced sample was tumor tissue. The origin of the receptors is a female donor with papillary thyroid cancer or a benign thyroid nodule (not recorded which). Some clones in this sample may be carry-over from other donors' samples.

This clone showed up many times. V usage is TRBV5-5 and J usage is TRBJ2-5, with a possible D match to TRBD1 (5 bases). V lost 0 bases to trimming and J lost 5 bases, with 14 bases between them. Germline loops: CDR1 SGHKS, CDR2 YYEKEE (reference sequence). There are 15 residues in the CDR3. The DNA for the CDR3 is TGTGCCAGCAGCTTGGGGGGCGGACATGCGGAGACCCAGTACTTC. It is translated as CASSLGGGHAETQYF.

This clone was observed at least ten times. The chain joins TRBV6-1 to TRBJ1-1; unclear D gene. The V end lost 6 bases, the J end lost 6 bases, and 14 bases lay between the germline ends. This CDR3 comprises 13 residues. Germline CDR1 MNHNS, CDR2 SASEGT. The CDR3 DNA follows: TGTGCCAGCAGCCCCCAGCAGAAGGCTGAAGCTTTCTTT. This sequence encodes CASSPQQKAEAFF.

J is TRBJ1-4 and V is TRBV2, with a weak D call TRBD1 (6 bases). The CDR3 runs 15 residues. Looked up from germline, CDR1 is SNHLY and CDR2 is FYNNEI. The germline V and J ends were trimmed by 2 bases and 7 bases, with 14 bases remaining between them. The CDR3: CASSESRGRSEKLFF. The CDR3 nucleotides read TGTGCCAGCAGTGAAAGCAGGGGACGGAGTGAAAAACTGTTTTTT.

The chain employs TRBV30 and TRBJ1-3; D not resolved. Trimming removed 1 base at V and 4 bases at J, with 8 bases between. The CDR3 covers 13 residues. The germline V gene has CDR1 GTSNPN and CDR2 SVGIG (reference sequence). CDR3 DNA sequence: TGTGCCTGGAGTGGTGGTGGGGGAAACACCATATATTTT. Residues: CAWSGGGGNTIYF. The whole variable domain, filled in from reference TRBV30 and TRBJ1-3, reads SQTIHQWPATLVQPVGSPLSLECTVEGTSNPNLYWYRQAAGRGLQLLFYSVGIGQISSEVPQNLSASRPQDRQFILSSKKLLLSDSGFYLCAWSGGGGNTIYFGEGSWLTVV.

This clone was recorded at least ten times. This rearrangement joins TRBV4-3 to TRBJ1-2, with D unclear. The germline V gene has CDR1 LGHNA and CDR2 YSLEER. With 0 bases removed from V and 3 bases from J, the gap between germline ends came to 23 bases. The CDR3 covers 19 residues. The DNA of the CDR3 is TGCGCCAGCAGCCAAGATGGTAATGGGGTTTCGTACGGAGACTATGGCTACACCTTC. Translated, it gives CASSQDGNGVSYGDYGYTF.

The gene calls are TRBV6-1 and TRBJ2-1; D possibly corresponds to TRBD1 (5 bases). Germline V gene lookup returns CDR1 MNHNS and CDR2 SASEGT. V lost 4 bases and J 16 bases, leaving 23 bases between the germline ends. This CDR3 has 14 residues. The CDR3 here is CASSGYIPDNDHFF. CDR3 DNA sequence: TGTGCCAGCAGTGGATATATCCCGGACAATGATCATTTCTTC.

V is TRBV5-1 and J is TRBJ1-1, with D possibly being TRBD1 (6 bases). This CDR3 is built from 16 residues. Germline V CDR1 and CDR2: SGHRS, YFSETQ. The V gene lost 4 bases and the J gene lost 7 bases, with 23 bases spanning the gap. The CDR3 reads CASSPKPQGSIFEAFF. The CDR3 nucleotides are TGCGCCAGCAGCCCAAAGCCCCAGGGGTCGATCTTTGAAGCTTTCTTT.

This clone was counted ten times or more. The rearrangement joins TRBV7-9 to TRBJ2-3; 11 bases agree with TRBD2. This CDR3 is 15 amino acids long. Germline-derived CDR1 and CDR2 are SEHNR and FQNEAQ (reference sequence). The J segment lost 2 bases and the V segment lost 5 bases, leaving 3 bases of the junction unmatched. The CDR3 region has the DNA TGTGCCAGCAGCCAGGGACTAGCGGTCACAGATACGCAGTATTTT. It yields the protein CASSQGLAVTDTQYF.

This clone occurred a few times. The J gene is TRBJ2-3, the V gene TRBV28, with 10 bases fitting TRBD1. This CDR3 is built from 15 residues. Germline-derived CDR1 and CDR2 are MDHEN and SYDVKM. Losses at the gene ends were 7 bases for V and 7 bases for J; bases not matched to a gene: 11. The CDR3 DNA reads as TGTGCCAGCATCCCCGGGACAGGGGCGTGGAATACGCAGTATTTT. Translation: CASIPGTGAWNTQYF.

For this clone: This clone may be a read error of a much larger clone one base away. The rearrangement joins TRBV5-1 to TRBJ2-5; 8 bases line up with TRBD1. Germline V lookup: CDR1 SGHRS, CDR2 YFSETQ. This CDR3 region has 13 residues. CDR3 protein: CASILQGAETQYF. Here the CDR3 DNA reads TGCGCCAGCATCTTGCAGGGGGCCGAGACCCAGTACTTC.

The sample holds many counts of this clone. The chain recombines TRBV12-3 or TRBV12-4 with TRBJ2-7; 7 bases fit TRBD1. This CDR3 contains 15 residues. The junction had 7 bases not matched to a gene; V was cut back by 4 bases and J by 1 base. CDR3 residues: CASSSPNRGSYEQYF. DNA for the CDR3: TGTGCCAGCAGTTCACCTAACAGGGGTTCCTACGAGCAGTACTTC.

This clone was detected only a few times. The rearrangement links TRBV24-1 to TRBJ1-1; D gene uncertain. This CDR3 has 13 residues. CDR1 is KGHDR and CDR2 is SFDVKD in the germline V gene. Between the trimmed V and J ends, which lost 0 bases and 7 bases, there was a span of 8 bases. Here the CDR3 reads CATSDLQGIEAFF. CDR3 nucleotide sequence: TGTGCCACCAGTGATTTGCAAGGGATTGAAGCTTTCTTT.

This clone is deemed medium-sized. The chain joins TRBV10-1 to TRBJ2-7, with 8 bases that match TRBD1. The V gene's germline CDR1 is WNHNN and CDR2 SYGVQD (reference sequence). With V trimmed by 6 bases and J by 5 bases, 9 bases remained unmatched. This CDR3 is built from 14 residues. The CDR3 nucleotides read TGCGCCAGCAGCGCCCAGGGGGCGCGCAACGAGCAGTACTTC. It codes for CASSAQGARNEQYF.

This chain links TRBV20-1 with TRBJ2-5, with 7 bases lining up with TRBD2. There are 14 residues in the CDR3. Per germline, CDR1 DFQATT and CDR2 SNEGSKA (reference sequence). Trimming removed 3 bases from V and 8 bases from J; junction bases left unmatched: 12. The CDR3 loop is CSASLDAGDGTQYF. The CDR3 nucleotides are TGCAGTGCTAGCCTAGACGCGGGGGACGGAACCCAGTACTTC.

The V and J genes are TRBV2 and TRBJ2-5; unclear D gene. The V gene's germline CDR1 is SNHLY and CDR2 FYNNEI. The ends were cut back, 5 bases at V and 4 bases at J, with 8 bases in the middle. The CDR3 runs 12 residues. CDR3 DNA: TGTGCCAGCAGTAAGAGCACAGAGACCCAGTACTTC. Translated, it gives CASSKSTETQYF.

The chain couples TRBV5-1 to TRBJ1-4, with D possibly matching TRBD1 (6 bases). The germline CDR1 and CDR2 sequences are SGHRS and YFSETQ. Trimming took 6 bases from V and 6 from J, leaving 21 bases between them. This CDR3 comprises 16 residues. The CDR3 DNA sequence: TGCGCCAGCACCCCCGCCGGGGGCGCGTCGGATGAAAAACTGTTTTTT. Translating gives CASTPAGGASDEKLFF.

This clone was observed a handful of times. The chain uses TRBV6-8 and TRBJ1-2, with D maybe TRBD1 (5 bases). V dropped 4 bases and J dropped 8 bases, with 14 bases sitting between them. Germline CDR1 MNHGY, CDR2 SAAAGT. There are 13 residues in the CDR3. This CDR3 is CASSWGGRKGYTF. CDR3 bases: TGTGCCAGCAGTTGGGGGGGAAGGAAGGGCTACACCTTC.

The chain carries TRBV7-6 and TRBJ1-2; D perhaps matches TRBD1 (5 bases). This CDR3 spans 12 amino acids. V was pared by 2 bases and J by 8 bases, with 9 bases between. Per the germline V gene, CDR1 is SGHVS and CDR2 is FNYEAQ. DNA for the CDR3: TGTGCCAGCAGCTTATCTGGGGACGGCTACACCTTC. It yields the protein CASSLSGDGYTF.

This chain uses TRBV5-1 with TRBJ2-5; possible D gene TRBD1, 5 bases. CDR3 size: 11 residues. Trimming pared 7 bases from V and 5 bases from J, leaving 9 bases between. Germline CDR1 reads SGHRS; CDR2 reads YFSETQ. CDR3 in DNA: TGCGCCAGCGGATCAGGGGAGACCCAGTACTTC. This codes for CASGSGETQYF.

This clone has only a few counts. The chain has TRBV30 and TRBJ1-2; 12 positions match TRBD1. V lost 0 bases to trimming and J lost 6 bases; unmatched junction nucleotides: 5. Germline loops: CDR1 GTSNPN, CDR2 SVGIG (reference sequence). The CDR3 is 15 residues long. CDR3 sequence reads: CAWSVGQGALDGYTF. The CDR3 nucleotides read TGTGCCTGGAGTGTGGGACAGGGGGCTCTCGATGGCTACACCTTC.

This clone was seen many times. The chain employs TRBV2 and TRBJ1-2; TRBD1 matches 9 bases. Germline values: CDR1 SNHLY, CDR2 FYNNEI. The CDR3 has 14 residues. The trim removed 6 bases at V and 2 bases at J, leaving 4 bases unmatched. DNA for the CDR3: TGTGCCAGCAGGGGACAGGGTTCCAACTATGGCTACACCTTC. Its translation: CASRGQGSNYGYTF. Using reference TRBV2 and TRBJ1-2 for the parts outside the CDR3, the full variable domain is EPEVTQTPSHQVTQMGQEVILRCVPISNHLYFYWYRQILGQKVEFLVSFYNNEISEKSEIFDDQFSVERPDGSNFTLKIRSTKLEDSAMYFCASRGQGSNYGYTFGSGTRLTVV.

Comment on this clone: One junction end does not reproduce the germline sequence, and a read error may be involved. The V gene is TRBV19, the J gene TRBJ2-4; D ambiguous. The CDR3 length is 16 residues. Per the germline V gene, CDR1 is LNHDA and CDR2 is SQIVND (reference sequence). The CDR3 DNA reads TGCGCCAGTAGTATTTTCGTCGGAGCGGCCAAAAACATTCAGTACTTC. This codes for CASSIFVGAAKNIQYF.